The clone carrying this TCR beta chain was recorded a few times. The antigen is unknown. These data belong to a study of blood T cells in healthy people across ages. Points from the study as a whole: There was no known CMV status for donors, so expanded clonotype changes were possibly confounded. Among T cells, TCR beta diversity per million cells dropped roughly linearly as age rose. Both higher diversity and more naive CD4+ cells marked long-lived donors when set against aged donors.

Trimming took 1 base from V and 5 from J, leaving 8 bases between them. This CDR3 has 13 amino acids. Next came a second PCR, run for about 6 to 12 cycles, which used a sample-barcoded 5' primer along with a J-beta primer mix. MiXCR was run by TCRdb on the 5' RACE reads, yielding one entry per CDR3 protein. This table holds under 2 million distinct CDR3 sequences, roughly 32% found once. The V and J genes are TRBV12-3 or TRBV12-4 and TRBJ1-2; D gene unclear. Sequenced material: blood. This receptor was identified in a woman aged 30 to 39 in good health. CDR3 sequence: CASSLVRGYGYTF. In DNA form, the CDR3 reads TGTGCCAGCAGTTTAGTCCGGGGATATGGCTACACCTTC.